These 7 T cell receptor beta chains share one sample of origin, sequenced in a study of shared clonotypes between healthy human individuals. Measured with immunoSEQ multiplex PCR; TCRdb has only the in-frame clones, and not every one. The data contain some 2,100,000 clones, around 95% of them singletons. Sequenced: naive CD4+ T cells sorted from blood. The subset was: CD45RA+ positively selected. The source is a man between 18 and 35 years old in good health.

This rearrangement joins TRBV2 to TRBJ2-3, with 10 bases that match TRBD2. The germline V gene has CDR1 SNHLY and CDR2 FYNNEI. Trimming at V came to 7 bases and at J to 3 bases, leaving 10 bases not matched to a gene. This CDR3 is built from 16 residues. CDR3 coding DNA: TGTGCCAGCACCCAACAGGCTAGCGGGAGTACAGATACGCAGTATTTT. Translated: CASTQQASGSTDTQYF.

The chain employs TRBV9 and TRBJ2-5; TRBD2 matches 11 bases. Trimming took 3 bases from V and 4 from J; bases not matched to a gene: 8. CDR3 length: 16 amino acids. Germline CDR1 SGDLS, CDR2 YYNGEE. DNA for the CDR3: TGTGCCAGCAGCGCGACTAGCGGGACAGTGAGAGAGACCCAGTACTTC. Its translation is CASSATSGTVRETQYF.

V gene TRBV23-1 combines with J gene TRBJ2-7; D gene uncertain. TRBV23-1 is given ORF status, its function remaining uncertain. The CDR3 is 15 residues long. CDR3 residues: CGQAVFTGRTDEQYF. DNA of the CDR3: TGCGGCCAAGCAGTTTTTACGGGTCGTACGGACGAGCAGTACTTC.

The V and J genes are TRBV5-6 and TRBJ2-1; D possibly uses TRBD1 or TRBD2 (5 bases each). Germline lookup yields CDR1 SGHDT and CDR2 YYEEEE. Between the trimmed V and J ends, which lost 5 bases and 5 bases, there was a span of 17 bases. This CDR3 region has 15 residues. Here the CDR3 DNA reads TGTGCCAGCAGACCGGGACGCCTTTTTCACAATGAGCAGTTCTTC. Its protein product is CASRPGRLFHNEQFF.

This chain connects TRBV5-1 to TRBJ1-2; D is ambiguous. The V end was cut by 0 bases, the J end by 6 bases, with 9 bases between. The CDR3 sequence is 13 residues long. Germline loops: CDR1 SGHRS, CDR2 YFSETQ. CDR3 residues: CASSLEGLNGYTF. The DNA of the CDR3 is TGCGCCAGCAGCTTGGAGGGTCTCAATGGCTACACCTTC.

The CDR3 protein is CASGKSGTGTTYEQYF. CDR3 DNA: TGTGCCAGCGGAAAATCCGGGACAGGGACTACCTACGAGCAGTACTTC. The J gene is TRBJ2-7, the V gene TRBV25-1; 9 bases align to TRBD1. The trim removed 8 bases at V and 2 bases at J, leaving 13 bases unmatched. Germline values: CDR1 MGHDK, CDR2 SYGVNS. CDR3 length: 16 residues.

The chain joins TRBV9 to TRBJ2-3; the match to TRBD1 covers 12 bases. This CDR3 comprises 18 residues. In germline, CDR1 is SGDLS, CDR2 YYNGEE. With 3 bases clipped from V and 4 bases from J, the junction kept 12 bases outside the gene matches. Here the CDR3 reads CASSERVLGTGGPDTQYF. The DNA of the CDR3 is TGTGCCAGCAGCGAGCGAGTGCTAGGGACAGGGGGCCCAGATACGCAGTATTTT.